These 5 T cell receptor beta chains came from one sample sequenced in a study of blood T cell repertoires in COVID-19. Repertoires were generated with immunoSEQ multiplex PCR, while TCRdb's copy carries only in-frame clones and drops some. This table holds some 200,000 clones, roughly 89% found once. The sequenced sample consisted of PBMCs or T cells enriched from blood (not recorded which). These receptors all come from a man aged 18 to 35 with acute COVID-19.

V usage is TRBV6-5 and J usage is TRBJ2-7; D ambiguous. Per germline, CDR1 MNHEY and CDR2 SVGAGI. This CDR3 has 13 residues. Trimming cost V 0 bases and J 6 bases, with 9 bases left between them. In DNA, the CDR3 is TGTGCCAGCAGTTACTCGAGGCAGAGCGAGCAGTACTTC. It codes for CASSYSRQSEQYF.

The chain links TRBV24-1 to TRBJ1-5; a possible D gene is TRBD1 (5 bases). Trimming stripped 5 bases from V and 5 bases from J, with 12 bases between. The V gene's germline CDR1 is KGHDR and CDR2 SFDVKD. The CDR3 is made up of 14 amino acids. CDR3 DNA: TGTGCCACCAGTGGTGCAGGGAAAGATCAGCCCCAGCATTTT. Amino acid sequence: CATSGAGKDQPQHF.

For this clone: The same CDR3 also results from other DNA sequences found in this sample. This sequence joins TRBV5-4 and TRBJ1-1; the D is unclear. The CDR3 contains 13 residues. The germline gives CDR1 SGHNT, CDR2 YYREEE (reference sequence). V lost 1 base and J 1 base, leaving 5 bases between the germline ends. The CDR3 region has the DNA TGTGCCAGCAGCTTGTTTCGGAACACTGAAGCTTTCTTT. Translation gives CASSLFRNTEAFF.

The chain couples TRBV27 to TRBJ2-7, with D possibly TRBD1 on 6 matching bases. The ends were cut back, 6 bases at V and 0 bases at J, with 9 bases in the middle. Germline V gene lookup returns CDR1 MNHEY and CDR2 SMNVEV (reference sequence). The CDR3 runs to 13 residues. This CDR3 reads CASSTGYSYEQYF. CDR3 coding DNA: TGTGCCAGCAGCACAGGGTACTCCTACGAGCAGTACTTC.

The chain couples TRBV6-4 to TRBJ2-1, with a possible D match to TRBD2 (5 bases). Trimming took 3 bases from V and 9 from J, leaving 12 bases between them. CDR1 and CDR2 from the germline V gene are MRHNA and SNTAGT. The CDR3 spans 13 residues. In nucleotides, the CDR3 is TGTGCCAGCAGTGAAGACTACCCCGCTGAGCAGTTCTTC. This encodes CASSEDYPAEQFF.